These T cell receptor beta chains were read from a single sample in a study of Graves' ophthalmopathy and Graves' hyperthyroidism. TCRdb used MiXCR to reprocess the multiplex PCR reads, holding one entry per CDR3 protein. Found here are about 420,000 distinct CDR3 sequences, around 20% of them singletons; the top ten hold roughly 3%. The sequenced sample was peripheral blood. Source of these receptors: a woman younger than 35 with stable Graves' hyperthyroidism. The CDR3 runs from the conserved cysteine through the conserved F or W. A D gene is named only where the DNA matches it firmly. Part of the rows lack a size; the others show once, few, many or a class for expanded clones.

d_call clone_size j_call v_call cdr3_nt cdr3_aa
- many TRBJ1-1 TRBV19 TGTGCCAGTAGGAGGGCCACCAGTCGTGAAGCTTTCTTT CASRRATSREAFF
TRBD1 many TRBJ1-1 TRBV6-1 TGTGCCAGCAGTGAAAGGTCAGGGGGTGCGAACACTGAAGCTTTCTTT CASSERSGGANTEAFF
- many TRBJ2-5 TRBV12-3/TRBV12-4 TGTGCCAGCAGTTATACCGCCCTAGAAGAGACCCAGTACTTC CASSYTALEETQYF
- many TRBJ2-3 TRBV7-3 TGTGCCAGCAGCTTAACGTTTCTCAGCACAGATACGCAGTATTTT CASSLTFLSTDTQYF
TRBD1 many TRBJ1-2 TRBV20-1 TGCAGTGCTAGGAGGGACAGCGCTAACTATGGCTACACCTTC CSARRDSANYGYTF
- - TRBJ1-1 TRBV3-1 TGTGCCAGCAGCCAGCCTGACTCACTCGAAGCTTTCTTT CASSQPDSLEAFF
- few TRBJ2-4 TRBV6-1 TGTGCCAGCAGTGAAGGCCGGGACATAAACATTCAGTACTTC CASSEGRDINIQYF
- many TRBJ2-5 TRBV25-1 TGTGCCAGCAGCGACACGTACCAAGAGACCCAGTACTTC CASSDTYQETQYF
- few TRBJ1-1 TRBV20-1 TGCAGTGCTGGGGGACGGACAGACACTGAAGCTTTCTTT CSAGGRTDTEAFF
- - TRBJ2-5 TRBV28 TGTGCCAGCAGTTTTCGGGCAGGTTGGGAGACCCAGTACTTC CASSFRAGWETQYF
- many TRBJ2-7 TRBV6-5 TGTGCCAGCAGTTCTCCAGGGAGGTACGAGCAGTACTTC CASSSPGRYEQYF